The rows below give T cell receptor beta chains drawn from one sample of a study of blood T cell repertoires in COVID-19. Using immunoSEQ multiplex PCR, the repertoire was profiled, and TCRdb retains in-frame clones only, with some absent. The sample consists of 150,000 to 200,000 clones, less than 90% of them appearing once. Sequenced input: peripheral blood. Every receptor here comes from a woman between 70 and 85 years old with acute or convalescent COVID-19. The CDR3 runs from the conserved cysteine through the conserved F or W. The D gene is left open where the match is weak. A clone size is listed for some rows: how often the clone was seen (once, few, many), or a class if it is expanded.

D,size,J,V,CDR3,DNA
-,once,TRBJ1-6,TRBV3-1/TRBV3-2,CASSHLQRGEPLHF,TGTGCCAGCAGCCATCTCCAGCGGGGGGAACCCCTCCACTTT
TRBD1,-,TRBJ1-2,TRBV18,CASSPYPDRGGYTF,TGTGCCAGCTCACCATATCCGGACAGGGGAGGCTACACCTTC
-,-,TRBJ2-7,TRBV11-3,CASSSSGRGVTYEQYF,TGTGCCAGCAGCTCCTCCGGCAGGGGGGTAACCTACGAGCAGTACTTC
TRBD1,once,TRBJ1-1,TRBV24-1,CATSVGGGQGWTEAFF,TGTGCCACCAGTGTCGGGGGGGGACAGGGGTGGACTGAAGCTTTCTTT
TRBD1,once,TRBJ2-7,TRBV6-5,CASSYRTGRGAYEQYF,TGTGCCAGCAGTTATCGGACAGGGCGTGGGGCCTACGAGCAGTACTTC
TRBD1,-,TRBJ1-1,TRBV6-6,CASDPGQGRTEAFF,TGTGCCAGCGACCCCGGACAGGGAAGGACTGAAGCTTTCTTT
-,-,TRBJ2-7,TRBV19,CASSIAGLAYEQYF,TGTGCCAGTAGTATAGCGGGATTGGCATACGAGCAGTACTTC
-,-,TRBJ2-5,TRBV3-1/TRBV3-2,CASSQDHPLDSRLTQYF,TGTGCCAGCAGCCAAGATCACCCCCTTGACTCCCGCCTGACCCAGTACTTC
-,-,TRBJ2-1,TRBV23-1,CASSHSEQFF,TGCGCCAGCAGTCATTCGGAGCAGTTCTTC
-,-,TRBJ2-1,TRBV7-9,CASSLLQSSYNEQFF,TGTGCCAGCAGCTTATTACAGAGCTCCTACAATGAGCAGTTCTTC
TRBD2,-,TRBJ2-5,TRBV11-3,CASSLGTSGREETQYF,TGTGCCAGCAGCTTGGGGACTAGCGGGAGGGAGGAGACCCAGTACTTC
-,-,TRBJ2-1,TRBV7-6,CASSLMRGAYNEQFF,TGTGCCAGCAGCTTAATGCGCGGGGCCTACAATGAGCAGTTCTTC
-,once,TRBJ1-1,TRBV7-2,CASSLSTATEAFF,TGTGCCAGCAGCTTATCGACAGCCACTGAAGCTTTCTTT